This TCR beta chain was sequenced during a study of OX40 agonist ivuxolimab in advanced cancers. Study-wide background: Ivuxolimab, an agonist antibody against OX40 (CD134), was given to patients.

Blood specimens came from baseline, cycle 4 day 1, and cycle 7 day 1. This clone has only one observation. Here immunoSEQ multiplex PCR was the method, and the copy in TCRdb shows in-frame clones only, minus some. The sample shows 40,000 to 50,000 clones, 91% of them seen only once. The CDR3 spans 17 residues. Germline V gene sequence: CDR1 MNHEY, CDR2 SMNVEV (reference sequence). The V segment lost 6 bases and the J segment 3 bases; nucleotides outside the gene matches: 15. The genes are TRBV27 and TRBJ1-2, with 8 bases aligning to TRBD1. The clonotype was recovered from an adult with an advanced solid tumor such as melanoma, head and neck, liver or kidney cancer. This specimen was CD4+ or CD8+ T cells sorted from blood, taken in a trial of the OX40 agonist ivuxolimab. The CDR3 spells CASSPLSQGARYYGYTF. For the CDR3, the DNA is TGTGCCAGCAGCCCTCTGAGTCAGGGGGCGAGATACTATGGCTACACCTTC.